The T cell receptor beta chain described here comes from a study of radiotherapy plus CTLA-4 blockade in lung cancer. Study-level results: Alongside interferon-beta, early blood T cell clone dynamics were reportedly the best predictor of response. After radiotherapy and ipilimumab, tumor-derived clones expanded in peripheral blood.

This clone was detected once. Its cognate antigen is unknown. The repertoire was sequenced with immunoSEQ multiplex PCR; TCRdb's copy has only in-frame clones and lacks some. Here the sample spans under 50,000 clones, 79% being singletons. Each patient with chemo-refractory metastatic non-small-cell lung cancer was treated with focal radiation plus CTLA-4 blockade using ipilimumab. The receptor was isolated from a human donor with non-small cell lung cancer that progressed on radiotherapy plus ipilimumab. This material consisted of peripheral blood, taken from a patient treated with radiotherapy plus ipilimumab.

CDR3 in DNA: TGTGCCAGCAGCCAACAGGGGGCCGAAGCTTTCTTT. Translated: CASSQQGAEAFF. The chain carries TRBV6-1 and TRBJ1-1, with 9 nucleotides matching TRBD1. The V segment lost 6 bases and the J segment 8 bases; nucleotides outside the gene matches: 4. Germline V gene data show CDR1 as MNHNS and CDR2 as SASEGT. CDR3 length: 12 amino acids.